The clone carrying this T cell receptor beta chain came up many times. The data were obtained in a study of T cells after yellow fever vaccination. TCRdb ran MiXCR on the 5' RACE reads and lists one entry per CDR3 protein. The table includes 300,000 to 450,000 distinct CDR3 sequences, 6.2% detected once. The TCR comes from a man under 40 who received the YFV17D yellow fever vaccine. Material: PBMCs, obtained 5 days after the yellow fever booster vaccination.

Here the CDR3 reads CASDLGWDTEAFF. The CDR3 DNA is TGTGCCAGCGATCTAGGGTGGGACACTGAAGCTTTCTTT. This chain uses TRBV6-2 or TRBV6-3 with TRBJ1-1; D not certain. The V end lost 8 bases, the J end lost 3 bases, and 13 bases lay between the germline ends. Germline loops: CDR1 MNHEY, CDR2 SVGEGT. The CDR3 contains 13 residues.